This TCR beta chain was retrieved from a study of blood T cells in healthy people across ages. The study's findings and limits: Long-lived donors carried more naive CD4+ cells and greater diversity than aged donors.

V gave up 2 bases and J gave up 10 bases, with 13 bases separating them. Per germline, CDR1 KGHSH and CDR2 LQKENI. This CDR3 comprises 13 residues. Using a J-beta primer mix together with a sample-barcoded 5' primer, a second PCR was run for about 6 to 11 cycles. TCRdb processed the 5' RACE reads anew with MiXCR; each CDR3 protein has one entry. This table has hundreds of thousands of distinct CDR3 sequences, approximately 25% appearing once. For this clonotype: Its antigen remains unknown.

This same sample was also part of a study on T cells of mothers and their children. That source reports: A few healthy Caucasian mothers and their six children were the donors. Random nucleotides (2-4) and sample barcodes were added by the M1S primer used in the second PCR. A slight, non-significant increase in overlap was found for related mother-child pairs relative to unrelated pairs.

V is TRBV18 and J is TRBJ2-3; the D gene could be TRBD1 or TRBD2 (5 bases each). What was sequenced was blood. This TCR came from a boy younger than 18 in good health. The CDR3 DNA reads as TGTGCCAGCTCACCAGGGGACGCGGAGCCGCAGTATTTT. Translation: CASSPGDAEPQYF.